The rows below give T cell receptor beta chains drawn from one sample of a study of T cell responses to AZD1222 COVID-19 vaccine. Clones were read by immunoSEQ multiplex PCR, and TCRdb kept only the in-frame ones, dropping some. The table includes tens of thousands of clones, around 86% detected once. Sequenced here: peripheral blood, sampled on day 0 of AZD1222 vaccination. These receptors were taken from an adult in good health. The CDR3 runs from the conserved cysteine through the conserved F or W. Each record gives: J gene, D gene, clone size, V gene, CDR3 DNA, CDR3 protein. D genes are given only for firm matches. A row's size may be missing; if present it is once, few, many or a size class.

J: TRBJ2-2; D: TRBD2; size: .; V: TRBV7-6; DNA: TGTGCCAGCAGCTTAGCCGGGACTAGCGGGGGTACCGGGGAGCTGTTTTTT; CDR3: CASSLAGTSGGTGELFF
J: TRBJ2-2; D: TRBD2; size: .; V: TRBV3-1/TRBV3-2; DNA: TGTGCCAGCAGCATGCCGGGACTAGCGGGGGGAATACCGACCACCGGGGAGCTGTTTTTT; CDR3: CASSMPGLAGGIPTTGELFF
J: TRBJ1-1; D: .; size: .; V: TRBV6-5; DNA: TGTGCCAGCAGAGGGTCCAGGAACACTGAAGCTTTCTTT; CDR3: CASRGSRNTEAFF
J: TRBJ2-5; D: TRBD1; size: .; V: TRBV5-1; DNA: TGCGCCAGCAGCTCCGGGACAGGGGGGTACCAAGAGACCCAGTACTTC; CDR3: CASSSGTGGYQETQYF
J: TRBJ2-7; D: .; size: .; V: TRBV28; DNA: TGTGCCAGCACGAAGGGGGGGGTCTACGAGCAGTACTTC; CDR3: CASTKGGVYEQYF
J: TRBJ2-2; D: .; size: .; V: TRBV7-3; DNA: TGTGCCAGCAGCCCAAGCCCGAAGAGGGTGTCTTATACCGGGGAGCTGTTTTTT; CDR3: CASSPSPKRVSYTGELFF
J: TRBJ1-2; D: .; size: .; V: TRBV19; DNA: TGTGCCAGTAGTATTTCCCACGGTCGCTATGGCTACACCTTC; CDR3: CASSISHGRYGYTF
J: TRBJ1-3; D: TRBD1; size: .; V: TRBV6-5; DNA: TGTGCCAGCACCCTGACAGGGGGCTTTGGAAACACCATATATTTT; CDR3: CASTLTGGFGNTIYF
J: TRBJ1-5; D: .; size: few; V: TRBV6-5; DNA: TGTGCCAGCAGTTACTCATGGCCAAGCAATCAGCCCCAGCATTTT; CDR3: CASSYSWPSNQPQHF
J: TRBJ1-2; D: TRBD1; size: .; V: TRBV7-3; DNA: TGTGCCAGCAGCCTTCATGGACAGGCGGGGAACTATGGCTACACCTTC; CDR3: CASSLHGQAGNYGYTF
J: TRBJ1-1; D: TRBD1; size: .; V: TRBV14; DNA: TGTGCCAGCAGCCAGGGCAGGGGGCGGACTGAAGCTTTCTTT; CDR3: CASSQGRGRTEAFF
J: TRBJ1-2; D: .; size: few; V: TRBV9; DNA: TGTGCCAGCAGCGGATCCGACAGCCGCTATGGCTACACCTTC; CDR3: CASSGSDSRYGYTF
J: TRBJ2-3; D: TRBD1; size: .; V: TRBV11-3; DNA: TGTGCCAGCAGCCACCGAGGGGACAGGGGAGCAGATACGCAGTATTTT; CDR3: CASSHRGDRGADTQYF
J: TRBJ2-4; D: .; size: .; V: TRBV5-6; DNA: TGTGCCAGCAGCTTGGTGGACAGAGAGAAAAACATTCAGTACTTC; CDR3: CASSLVDREKNIQYF
J: TRBJ1-4; D: TRBD1; size: .; V: TRBV19; DNA: TGTGCCAGTAAAATACAGGGGGTTGGAGAAAAACTGTTTTTT; CDR3: CASKIQGVGEKLFF
J: TRBJ1-4; D: TRBD1; size: .; V: TRBV5-1; DNA: TGCGCCAGCAGCCTACAGGGGGATAATGAAAAACTGTTTTTT; CDR3: CASSLQGDNEKLFF
J: TRBJ1-5; D: .; size: .; V: TRBV21-1; DNA: TGTGCCAGCAGCGAGTCGGACAGGGGAGGCAATCAGCCCCAGCATTTT; CDR3: CASSESDRGGNQPQHF
J: TRBJ2-2; D: TRBD1; size: .; V: TRBV7-9; DNA: TGTGCCAGCAGTCATAACAGGGGTAACACCGGGGAGCTGTTTTTT; CDR3: CASSHNRGNTGELFF
J: TRBJ1-1; D: .; size: .; V: TRBV30; DNA: TGTGCCTGGAACCTGAACACTGAAGCTTTCTTT; CDR3: CAWNLNTEAFF
J: TRBJ2-5; D: .; size: .; V: TRBV9; DNA: TGTGCCAGCAGCGTTAGCACAGGGTTCATAGAGACCCAGTACTTC; CDR3: CASSVSTGFIETQYF
J: TRBJ1-4; D: .; size: .; V: TRBV13; DNA: TGTGCCAGCAGCTTGGGCGAAAAACTGTTTTTT; CDR3: CASSLGEKLFF
J: TRBJ1-2; D: TRBD1; size: .; V: TRBV9; DNA: TGTGCCAGCAGCATAGGGGACAGGGAATTTGGCTACACCTTC; CDR3: CASSIGDREFGYTF
J: TRBJ1-2; D: .; size: .; V: TRBV9; DNA: TGTGCCAGCAGCGTAGCTGCCCAGTCCTATGGCTACACCTTC; CDR3: CASSVAAQSYGYTF
J: TRBJ1-5; D: .; size: .; V: TRBV20-1; DNA: TGCAGTGCTGGTGCCCTTACCCCGGGGCCCCAGCATTTT; CDR3: CSAGALTPGPQHF
J: TRBJ1-3; D: .; size: .; V: TRBV19; DNA: TGTGCCAGTAGTATACAGGATTCTGGAAACACCATATATTTT; CDR3: CASSIQDSGNTIYF
J: TRBJ1-6; D: TRBD1; size: .; V: TRBV5-1; DNA: TGCGCCAGCAGCTTGGGACAGGGGGCTGGTTCACCCCTCCACTTT; CDR3: CASSLGQGAGSPLHF
J: TRBJ1-1; D: .; size: .; V: TRBV9; DNA: TGTGCCAGCAGCGCTGGACGGAAGCACACTGAAGCTTTCTTT; CDR3: CASSAGRKHTEAFF
J: TRBJ1-3; D: .; size: .; V: TRBV28; DNA: TGTGCCAGCAGTTTATCGCACATTCGACGCTCTGGAAACACCATATATTTT; CDR3: CASSLSHIRRSGNTIYF
J: TRBJ1-6; D: TRBD1; size: .; V: TRBV13; DNA: TGTGCCAGCAGCTCGGTCCCGGGACAGGGGAATTCACCCCTCCACTTT; CDR3: CASSSVPGQGNSPLHF
J: TRBJ2-3; D: .; size: once; V: TRBV6-5; DNA: TGTGCCAGCGGAATGACAGATACGCAGTATTTT; CDR3: CASGMTDTQYF
J: TRBJ1-1; D: .; size: .; V: TRBV5-4; DNA: TGTGCCAGCAGCTTGGAAGTTTTGAACACTGAAGCTTTCTTT; CDR3: CASSLEVLNTEAFF
J: TRBJ1-6; D: TRBD1; size: once; V: TRBV7-9; DNA: TGTGCCAGCACTTTACAGGGGGTGAGGTCACCCCTCCACTTT; CDR3: CASTLQGVRSPLHF
J: TRBJ1-1; D: .; size: .; V: TRBV28; DNA: TGTGCCAGCAGCCCCGGGGGGGAATGGGACACTGAAGCTTTCTTT; CDR3: CASSPGGEWDTEAFF
J: TRBJ2-3; D: TRBD1; size: .; V: TRBV6-5; DNA: TGTGCCAGCAGTTCGGGACAGGGGCCAGATACGCAGTATTTT; CDR3: CASSSGQGPDTQYF
J: TRBJ1-5; D: .; size: .; V: TRBV30; DNA: TGTGCCTGGAGCGCAAGAGGGGACCAGCCCCAGCATTTT; CDR3: CAWSARGDQPQHF
J: TRBJ1-2; D: .; size: few; V: TRBV28; DNA: TGTGCCACCTCCCGGGGGGGTTCTAACTATGGCTACACCTTC; CDR3: CATSRGGSNYGYTF